This TCR beta chain was identified during a study of cytomegalovirus exposure and HLA in healthy donors. Whole-study results and caveats: A later analysis linked a missense DCLRE1C variant to TCR beta V- and J-gene trimming. Later on, an analysis showed TCR association rates differing by HLA locus, with DRB1 the most and HLA-C the fewest. Productive rates of about 90% or about 30% were seen for most TCR beta V segments in an earlier analysis.

To note about this clone: Its antigen is not known.

13 Jbeta primers and 60 Vbeta primers were used for the PCR. Measured with immunoSEQ multiplex PCR; TCRdb has only the in-frame clones, and not every one. The sample shows 170,000 or so clones, 70% to 85% of them seen only once. The J segment lost 2 bases and the V segment lost 2 bases, leaving 4 bases of the junction unmatched. The germline V gene has CDR1 SGHNT and CDR2 YYREEE (reference sequence). The CDR3 covers 17 residues. Sequencing input: PBMCs. The genes are TRBV5-4 and TRBJ2-6; 10 bases fit TRBD1. This TCR derives from a man aged 45-60 years in good health and CMV-seropositive. CDR3 region: CASSFRTGGTGANVLTF. Written as DNA, the CDR3 is TGTGCCAGCAGCTTTAGGACAGGGGGGACTGGGGCCAACGTCCTGACTTTC.